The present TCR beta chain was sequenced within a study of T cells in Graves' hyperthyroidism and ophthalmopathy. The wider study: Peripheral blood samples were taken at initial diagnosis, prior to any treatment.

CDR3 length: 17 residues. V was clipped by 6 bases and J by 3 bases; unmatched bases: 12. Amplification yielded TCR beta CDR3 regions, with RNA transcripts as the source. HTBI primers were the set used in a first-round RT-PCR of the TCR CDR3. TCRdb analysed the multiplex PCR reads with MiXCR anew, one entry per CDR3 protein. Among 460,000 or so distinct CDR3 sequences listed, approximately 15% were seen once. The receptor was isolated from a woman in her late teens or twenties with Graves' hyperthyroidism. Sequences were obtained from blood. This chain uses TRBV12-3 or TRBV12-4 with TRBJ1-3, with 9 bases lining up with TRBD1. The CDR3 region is CASSPMDRGRVGNTIYF. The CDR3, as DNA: TGTGCCAGCAGCCCGATGGACAGGGGAAGAGTTGGAAACACCATATATTTT.